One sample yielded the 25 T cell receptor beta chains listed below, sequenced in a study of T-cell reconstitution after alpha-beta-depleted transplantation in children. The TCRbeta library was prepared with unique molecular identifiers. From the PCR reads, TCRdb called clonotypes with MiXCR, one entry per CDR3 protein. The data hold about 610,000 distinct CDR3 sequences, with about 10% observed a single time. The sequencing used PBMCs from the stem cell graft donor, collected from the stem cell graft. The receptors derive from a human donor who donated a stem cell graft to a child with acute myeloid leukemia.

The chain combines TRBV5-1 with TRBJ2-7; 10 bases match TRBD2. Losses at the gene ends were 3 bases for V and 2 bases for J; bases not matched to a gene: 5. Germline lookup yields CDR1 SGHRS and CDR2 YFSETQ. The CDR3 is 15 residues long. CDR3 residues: CASSWTSGTTYEQYF. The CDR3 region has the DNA TGCGCCAGCAGCTGGACTAGCGGTACCACCTACGAGCAGTACTTC.

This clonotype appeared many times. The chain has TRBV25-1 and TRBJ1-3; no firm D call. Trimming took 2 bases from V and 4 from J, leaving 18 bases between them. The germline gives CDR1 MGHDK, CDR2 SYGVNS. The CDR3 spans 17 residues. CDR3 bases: TGTGCCAGCAGTGAACGGTCCGGAGTTCTCGTAGGAAACACCATATATTTT. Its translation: CASSERSGVLVGNTIYF.

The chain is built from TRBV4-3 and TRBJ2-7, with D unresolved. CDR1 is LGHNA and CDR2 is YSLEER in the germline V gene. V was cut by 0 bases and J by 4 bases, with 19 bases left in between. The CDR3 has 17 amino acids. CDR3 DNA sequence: TGCGCCAGCAGCCAAGATCTAGGCACCCCCCCCGAGTACGAGCAGTACTTC. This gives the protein CASSQDLGTPPEYEQYF.

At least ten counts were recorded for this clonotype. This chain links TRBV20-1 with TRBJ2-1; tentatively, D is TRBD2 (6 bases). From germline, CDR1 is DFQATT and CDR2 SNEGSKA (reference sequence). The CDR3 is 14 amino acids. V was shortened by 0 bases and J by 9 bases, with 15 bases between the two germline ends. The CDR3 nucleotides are TGCAGTGCTAGAGAGGTCACTCACGGGGGTGAGCAGTTCTTC. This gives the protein CSAREVTHGGEQFF.

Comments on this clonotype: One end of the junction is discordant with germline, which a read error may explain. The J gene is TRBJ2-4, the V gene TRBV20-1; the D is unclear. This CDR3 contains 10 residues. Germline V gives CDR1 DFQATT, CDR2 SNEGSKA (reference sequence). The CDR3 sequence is CSASARPTRF. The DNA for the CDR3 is TGCAGTGCTAGTGCGCGGCCTACGCGCTTC.

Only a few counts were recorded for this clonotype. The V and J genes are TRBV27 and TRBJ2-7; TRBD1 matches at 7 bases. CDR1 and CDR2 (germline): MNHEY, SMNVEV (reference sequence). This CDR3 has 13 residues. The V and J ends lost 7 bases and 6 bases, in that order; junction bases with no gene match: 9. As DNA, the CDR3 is TGTGCCAGCACCCGGACAGGATGGGGCGAGCAGTACTTC. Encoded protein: CASTRTGWGEQYF.

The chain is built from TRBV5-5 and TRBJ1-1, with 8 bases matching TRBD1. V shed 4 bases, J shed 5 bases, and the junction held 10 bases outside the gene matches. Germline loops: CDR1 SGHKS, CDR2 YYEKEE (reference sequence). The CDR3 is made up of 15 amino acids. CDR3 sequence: CASSLKQGAGTEAFF. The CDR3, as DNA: TGTGCCAGCAGCCTAAAGCAGGGGGCGGGGACTGAAGCTTTCTTT.

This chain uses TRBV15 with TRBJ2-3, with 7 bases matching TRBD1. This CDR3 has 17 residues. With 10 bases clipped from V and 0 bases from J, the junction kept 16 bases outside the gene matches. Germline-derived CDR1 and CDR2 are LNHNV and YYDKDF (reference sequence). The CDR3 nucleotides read TGTGCCATCGAGGCGAGGAAGGGGGCACAAAGCACAGATACGCAGTATTTT. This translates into CAIEARKGAQSTDTQYF.

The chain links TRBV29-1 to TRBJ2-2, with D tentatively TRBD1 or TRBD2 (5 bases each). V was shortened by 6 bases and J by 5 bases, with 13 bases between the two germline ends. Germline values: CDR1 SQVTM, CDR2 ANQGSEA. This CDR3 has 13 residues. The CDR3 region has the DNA TGCAGCGTAAAGAGGGGTTGGACCGGGGAGCTGTTTTTT. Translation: CSVKRGWTGELFF.

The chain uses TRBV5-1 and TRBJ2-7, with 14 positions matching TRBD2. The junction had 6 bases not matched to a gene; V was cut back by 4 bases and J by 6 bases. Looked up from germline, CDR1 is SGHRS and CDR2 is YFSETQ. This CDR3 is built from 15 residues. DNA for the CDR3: TGCGCCAGCAGCCCGGGACTAGCGGGAGATCGCGAGCAGTACTTC. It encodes CASSPGLAGDREQYF. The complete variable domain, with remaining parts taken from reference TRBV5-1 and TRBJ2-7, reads KAGVTQTPRYLIKTRGQQVTLSCSPISGHRSVSWYQQTPGQGLQFLFEYFSETQRNKGNFPGRFSGRQFSNSRSEMNVSTLELGDSALYLCASSPGLAGDREQYFGPGTRLTVT.

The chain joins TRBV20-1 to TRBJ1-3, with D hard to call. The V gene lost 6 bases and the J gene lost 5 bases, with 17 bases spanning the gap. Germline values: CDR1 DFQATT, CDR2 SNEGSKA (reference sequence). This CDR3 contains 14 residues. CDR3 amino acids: CSARVSDLRNTIYF. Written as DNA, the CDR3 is TGCAGTGCGAGGGTCTCTGACCTGAGAAACACCATATATTTT.

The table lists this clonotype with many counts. CDR3 sequence: CASSYGERTQYF. DNA for the CDR3: TGTGCCAGCAGTTACGGTGAGAGGACCCAGTACTTC. This sequence joins TRBV6-2 or TRBV6-3 and TRBJ2-5, with D uncertain. The germline V and J ends were trimmed by 2 bases and 7 bases, with 8 bases remaining between them. Per germline, CDR1 MNHEY and CDR2 SVGEGT. The CDR3 loop spans 12 amino acids.

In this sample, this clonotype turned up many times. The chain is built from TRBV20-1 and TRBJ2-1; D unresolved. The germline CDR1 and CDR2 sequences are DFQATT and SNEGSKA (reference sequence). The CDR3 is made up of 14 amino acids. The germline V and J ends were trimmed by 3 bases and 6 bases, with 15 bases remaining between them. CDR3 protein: CSARLHGQVNEQFF. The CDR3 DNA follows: TGCAGTGCTAGGTTACACGGGCAGGTCAATGAGCAGTTCTTC.

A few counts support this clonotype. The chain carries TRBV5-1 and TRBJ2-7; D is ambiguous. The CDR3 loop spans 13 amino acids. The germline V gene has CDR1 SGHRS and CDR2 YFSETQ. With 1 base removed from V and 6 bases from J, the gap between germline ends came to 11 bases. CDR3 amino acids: CASSLLSLGEQYF. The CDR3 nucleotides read TGCGCCAGCAGCTTGCTCTCGTTAGGCGAGCAGTACTTC.

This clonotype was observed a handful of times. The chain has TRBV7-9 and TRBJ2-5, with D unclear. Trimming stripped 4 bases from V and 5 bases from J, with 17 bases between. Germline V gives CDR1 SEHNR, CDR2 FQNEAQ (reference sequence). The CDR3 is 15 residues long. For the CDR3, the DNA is TGTGCCAGCAGCTCGTCCCTGGGCAGCAGGGAGACCCAGTACTTC. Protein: CASSSSLGSRETQYF.

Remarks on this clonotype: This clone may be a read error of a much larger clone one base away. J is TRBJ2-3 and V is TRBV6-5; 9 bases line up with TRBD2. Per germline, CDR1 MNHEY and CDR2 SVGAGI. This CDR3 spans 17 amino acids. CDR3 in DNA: TGTGCCAGCAGTTACGATGCTAGCGGGACCGAGTCAGATGCGCAGTATTTT. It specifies CASSYDASGTESDAQYF.

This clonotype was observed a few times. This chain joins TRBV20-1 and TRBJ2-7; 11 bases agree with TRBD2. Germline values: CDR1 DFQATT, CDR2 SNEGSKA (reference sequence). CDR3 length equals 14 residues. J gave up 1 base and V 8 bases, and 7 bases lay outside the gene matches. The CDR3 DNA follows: TGCAGTTCGCCCGGGACTAGCGGATCCTACGAGCAGTACTTC. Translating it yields CSSPGTSGSYEQYF.

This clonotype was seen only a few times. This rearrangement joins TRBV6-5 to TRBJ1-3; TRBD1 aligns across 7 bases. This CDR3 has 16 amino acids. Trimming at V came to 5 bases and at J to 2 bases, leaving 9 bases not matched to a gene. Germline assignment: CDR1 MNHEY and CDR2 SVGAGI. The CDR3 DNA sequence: TGTGCCAGCAGTCCCAAGGGGGCTGGAGCTGGAAACACCATATATTTT. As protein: CASSPKGAGAGNTIYF.

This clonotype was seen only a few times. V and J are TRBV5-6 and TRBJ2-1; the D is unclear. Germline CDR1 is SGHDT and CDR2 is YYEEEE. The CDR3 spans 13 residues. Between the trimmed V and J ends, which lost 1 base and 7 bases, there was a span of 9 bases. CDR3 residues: CASSLIYWNEQFF. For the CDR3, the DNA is TGTGCCAGCAGCTTGATCTACTGGAATGAGCAGTTCTTC. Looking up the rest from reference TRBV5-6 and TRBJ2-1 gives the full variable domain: DAGVTQSPTHLIKTRGQQVTLRCSPKSGHDTVSWYQQALGQGPQFIFQYYEEEERQRGNFPDRFSGHQFPNYSSELNVNALLLGDSALYLCASSLIYWNEQFFGPGTRLTVL.

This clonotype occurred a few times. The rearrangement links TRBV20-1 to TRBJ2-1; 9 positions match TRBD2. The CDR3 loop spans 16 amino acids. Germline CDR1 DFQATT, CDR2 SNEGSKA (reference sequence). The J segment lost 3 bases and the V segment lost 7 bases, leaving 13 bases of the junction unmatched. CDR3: CSVLLGRGRDYNEQFF. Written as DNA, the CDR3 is TGCAGTGTTCTCCTCGGTCGCGGGAGGGACTACAATGAGCAGTTCTTC.

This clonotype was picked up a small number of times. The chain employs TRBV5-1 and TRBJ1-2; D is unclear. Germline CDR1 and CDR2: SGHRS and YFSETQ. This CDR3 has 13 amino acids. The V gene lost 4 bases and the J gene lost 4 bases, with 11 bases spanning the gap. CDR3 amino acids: CASSDGAGYGYTF. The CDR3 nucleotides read TGCGCCAGCAGCGACGGTGCGGGCTATGGCTACACCTTC.

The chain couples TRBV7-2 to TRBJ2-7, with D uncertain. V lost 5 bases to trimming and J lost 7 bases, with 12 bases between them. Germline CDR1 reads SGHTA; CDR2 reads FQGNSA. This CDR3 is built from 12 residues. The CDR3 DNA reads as TGTGCCAGCAGCCCCAGGTTCAGTGAGCAGTACTTC. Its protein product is CASSPRFSEQYF.

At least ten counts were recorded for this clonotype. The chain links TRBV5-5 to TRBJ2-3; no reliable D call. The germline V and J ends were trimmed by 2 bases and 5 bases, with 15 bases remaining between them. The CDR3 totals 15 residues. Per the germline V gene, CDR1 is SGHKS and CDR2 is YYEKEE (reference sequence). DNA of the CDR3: TGTGCCAGCAGCTTTGTTCCTCTTACCGGAGATACGCAGTATTTT. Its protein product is CASSFVPLTGDTQYF.

CDR3 residues: CASSPVSLAGVVPEQYF. Here the CDR3 DNA reads TGTGCCAGCAGCCCTGTTTCATTAGCGGGAGTGGTACCCGAGCAGTACTTC. V and J are TRBV14 and TRBJ2-7; 9 bases are shared with TRBD2. The CDR3 is 17 residues long. Germline-derived CDR1 and CDR2 are SGHDN and FVKESK. J lost 6 bases, V lost 4 bases, and 16 bases had no gene match.

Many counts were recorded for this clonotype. This CDR3 is CATSGKNTDEQFF. The CDR3 bases are TGTGCCACCAGCGGAAAGAACACGGATGAGCAGTTCTTC. V gene TRBV15 combines with J gene TRBJ2-1; D is uncertain. Trimming shortened V by 5 bases and J by 8 bases, and 13 bases separated the two germline ends. Germline CDR1 is LNHNV and CDR2 is YYDKDF (reference sequence). The CDR3 extends over 13 amino acids.